This T cell receptor beta chain was recovered during a study of cytomegalovirus exposure and HLA in healthy donors. Primers for the PCR totalled 60 Vbeta and 13 Jbeta. Here immunoSEQ multiplex PCR was the method, and the copy in TCRdb shows in-frame clones only, minus some. The sample shows about 200,000 clones, around 79% of them seen only once. Trimming at V came to 0 bases and at J to 4 bases, leaving 7 bases not matched to a gene. Germline V gene data show CDR1 as GTSNPN and CDR2 as SVGIG (reference sequence). The CDR3 consists of 16 residues. The sample was PBMCs. This receptor was identified in a woman in her 30s in good health and CMV-seropositive. The rearrangement links TRBV30 to TRBJ2-2; TRBD2 matches 8 bases. The CDR3 region is CAWSVGVAGSTGELFF. Here the CDR3 DNA reads TGTGCCTGGAGTGTGGGGGTAGCGGGAAGCACCGGGGAGCTGTTTTTT.